This is a list of T cell receptor beta chains from one sample in a study of cytomegalovirus exposure and HLA in healthy donors. The method was immunoSEQ multiplex PCR; TCRdb's version includes in-frame clones alone and lacks a portion of them. This table has under 200,000 clones, 84% appearing once. The sequenced sample consisted of PBMCs. Receptors were obtained from a man between 18 and 35 years old in good health and CMV-seronegative. Each CDR3 is given with its conserved first and last residue. D genes are given only for firm matches. Part of the rows lack a size; the others show once, few, many or a class for expanded clones.

size	J	D	length	V	DNA	CDR3
-	TRBJ2-1	-	14	TRBV19	TGTGCCAGTAGTAACCGGGACTCCCTAAATGAGCAGTTCTTC	CASSNRDSLNEQFF
once	TRBJ1-2	-	12	TRBV18	TGTGCCAGCTCACCATCGGGCTATGGCTACACCTTC	CASSPSGYGYTF
-	TRBJ2-2	TRBD2	16	TRBV7-9	TGTGCCAGCCCTTTGGGGCTAGCGGGAGGGACCGGGGAGCTGTTTTTT	CASPLGLAGGTGELFF
-	TRBJ1-2	TRBD1	15	TRBV19	TGTGCCAGTAGTCCACAGGGGGCGTCCGGCTATGGCTACACCTTC	CASSPQGASGYGYTF
-	TRBJ1-4	-	13	TRBV4-3	TGCGCCAGCAGCCAAGAAGTCGGTAGAAAACTGTTTTTT	CASSQEVGRKLFF
-	TRBJ1-2	TRBD1	15	TRBV27	TGTGCCAGCAGTGGAACCGGGACAGGGTTTAATGGCTACACCTTC	CASSGTGTGFNGYTF
-	TRBJ1-3	-	15	TRBV7-2	TGTGCCAGCAGCTTAGCGTTAGGGGCTGGAAACACCATATATTTT	CASSLALGAGNTIYF
few	TRBJ2-3	TRBD2	17	TRBV28	TGTGCCAGCAGTTTATCGGGGGCGGGAGGGCCGGGAGATACGCAGTATTTT	CASSLSGAGGPGDTQYF
-	TRBJ2-7	TRBD1	16	TRBV27	TGTGCCAGCAGTTTATCGGGGGACAGGGCTGCCTACGAGCAGTACTTC	CASSLSGDRAAYEQYF
-	TRBJ2-7	TRBD2	17	TRBV28	TGTGCCAGCAGCGACCCTGGGGGACTAGCGGGTAACTACGAGCAGTACTTC	CASSDPGGLAGNYEQYF
-	TRBJ2-7	TRBD2	14	TRBV7-2	TGTGCCAGCAGCCAGACTAGCGGTCGTTACGAGCAGTACTTC	CASSQTSGRYEQYF
-	TRBJ1-1	-	14	TRBV6-6	TGTGCCAGCAGTTACGTTTCGGGGGACACTGAAGCTTTCTTT	CASSYVSGDTEAFF
-	TRBJ1-5	TRBD1	15	TRBV28	TGTGCCAGCATCCCGGGACAGGGCTGGAATCAGCCCCAGCATTTT	CASIPGQGWNQPQHF
-	TRBJ1-2	-	13	TRBV10-3	TGTGCCATCAGTGAAACGGGTGGCTATGGCTACACCTTC	CAISETGGYGYTF
-	TRBJ2-7	TRBD2	16	TRBV28	TGTGCCAGCAGTTCCCTCCGGACTAGCGCACCATACGAGCAGTACTTC	CASSSLRTSAPYEQYF
-	TRBJ2-5	TRBD2	14	TRBV6-6	TGTGCCAGCAGCCACCAGGGACTAGCGGGCACCCAGTACTTC	CASSHQGLAGTQYF
-	TRBJ2-5	TRBD2	14	TRBV7-6	TGTGCCAGCAGCTTCCGGCGGGGGGAAGAGACCCAGTACTTC	CASSFRRGEETQYF
-	TRBJ1-6	-	13	TRBV10-1	TGCGCCAGCAAAGACTACTATAATTCACCCCTCCACTTT	CASKDYYNSPLHF